These T cell receptor beta chains were read from a single sample in a study of blood T cell repertoires in COVID-19. TCRdb keeps only in-frame clones here, not all; method: immunoSEQ multiplex PCR. The table records almost 70,000 clones, more than 70% of them present only once. Source material: peripheral blood. These TCRs come from a human donor in a cohort sampled during active COVID-19. Both conserved end residues are part of each CDR3.

TRBJ2-3	TRBV5-4	CASSRELAGGQVDTQYF
TRBJ2-7	TRBV9	CASSVDSRGAGVSYEQYF
TRBJ2-3	TRBV4-2	CASSQDFNWAGTDTQYF
TRBJ2-7	TRBV6-5	CACRRDIDYEQYF
TRBJ2-5	TRBV7-7	CASSVTGTREETQYF
TRBJ1-1	TRBV10-3	CAISESPGNTEAFF
TRBJ2-1	TRBV10-3	CAISAGLSYNEQFF
TRBJ2-7	TRBV5-1	CASSSDSYEQYF
TRBJ2-7	TRBV7-2	CASSSGQAPGEQYF
TRBJ2-3	TRBV18	CASSGLATTDTQYF
TRBJ1-2	TRBV5-5	CASSLSGQNYGYTF
TRBJ2-1	TRBV12-3/TRBV12-4	CASGGLPREQFF
TRBJ1-6	TRBV7-9	CASSLGGPVSNSPLHF
TRBJ2-2	TRBV3-1/TRBV3-2	CASSHTASYSSGELFF
TRBJ1-2	TRBV27	CASSLVGGNYGYTF
TRBJ1-6	TRBV6-6	CASSYTTAYNSPLHF
TRBJ2-5	TRBV11-2	CASRSSGGAGGTQYF
TRBJ1-2	TRBV28	CASWAGQGRNYGYTF
TRBJ1-1	TRBV2	CASSDRQGIRGKRDTEAFF
TRBJ1-5	TRBV5-5	CASSLNTGLESQHF
TRBJ2-7	TRBV28	CASSPPPAGMSYEQYF
TRBJ2-3	TRBV5-1	CASSRSGPEDTQYF
TRBJ2-5	TRBV18	CASSPRSGTLQETQYF
TRBJ1-2	TRBV7-2	CASRPTGGWGGYTF